A single sample is the source of the 2 T cell receptor beta chains below, sequenced in a study of T cells in Graves' hyperthyroidism and ophthalmopathy. Researchers took RNA transcripts and amplified the TCR beta CDR3 regions from them. Carried out on the TCR CDR3, a first-round RT-PCR used the HTBI primer set. TCRdb re-called the multiplex PCR reads with MiXCR, one entry per CDR3 protein. The sample yields about 770,000 distinct CDR3 sequences, roughly 20% seen once. The sample consisted of blood. The receptors were sampled from a woman between 45 and 60 years old with Graves' hyperthyroidism that later progressed to Graves' ophthalmopathy.

This clonotype showed up many times. J is TRBJ2-1 and V is TRBV5-1, with TRBD1 matching 10 bases. With V trimmed by 7 bases and J by 6 bases, 10 bases remained unmatched. There are 15 residues in the CDR3. CDR1 SGHRS and CDR2 YFSETQ come from the germline V gene. The CDR3 sequence: CASSRGQGLFNEQFF. The DNA for the CDR3 is TGCGCCAGCTCCAGGGGACAGGGGTTGTTCAATGAGCAGTTCTTC.

This clonotype was seen repeatedly, ten times or more. The V call is TRBV20-1, the J call TRBJ2-5, with a weak D call TRBD2 (6 bases). Looked up from germline, CDR1 is DFQATT and CDR2 is SNEGSKA (reference sequence). This CDR3 has 12 amino acids. Trimming left V 5 bases short and J 3 bases short, with 10 bases between. The CDR3 DNA reads TGCAGTGCTGGGGACTTGAAAGAGACCCAGTACTTC. Protein: CSAGDLKETQYF.